The 32 T cell receptor beta chains below were found in one sample sequenced in a study of response to subunit inactivated influenza vaccine. TCRdb re-derived calls from the RT-PCR reads in MiXCR, one entry per CDR3 protein. The sample records about 620,000 distinct CDR3 sequences, roughly 10% being singletons. The sequenced sample was PBMCs from blood, obtained on the day of vaccination. Receptors originate from a man in his forties or fifties who received an inactivated influenza vaccine.

The chain recombines TRBV19 with TRBJ2-2, with D possibly TRBD2 on 6 matching bases. Germline V gene sequence: CDR1 LNHDA, CDR2 SQIVND (reference sequence). The CDR3 spans 15 residues. Trimming left V 4 bases short and J 6 bases short, with 15 bases between. CDR3 DNA: TGTGCCAGTAGTACCATTGGAGGGATAGCCGGGGAGCTGTTTTTT. This translates into CASSTIGGIAGELFF.

This clonotype has more than one count but fewer than ten. The gene calls are TRBV20-1 and TRBJ2-1; 12 bases match TRBD2. V dropped 5 bases and J dropped 4; count of bases not matched to a gene: 3. The CDR3 runs 14 residues. Germline V gene data show CDR1 as DFQATT and CDR2 as SNEGSKA (reference sequence). CDR3 bases: TGCAGTGCTGCAACTAGCGGGAGGTACAATGAGCAGTTCTTC. It yields the protein CSAATSGRYNEQFF.

Points on this clonotype: One junction end disagrees with the germline gene, perhaps due to a read error. The chain has TRBV3-1 and TRBJ2-1; 11 nucleotides align to TRBD2. The CDR3 is 16 amino acids. Germline V gene data show CDR1 as LGHDT and CDR2 as YNNKEL (reference sequence). The CDR3 protein is CASNQLAGGPDNEQFF. The CDR3 nucleotides are TGTGCCAGCAACCAATTAGCGGGAGGGCCTGACAATGAGCAGTTCTTC.

There are many counts of this clonotype. V gene TRBV7-8 combines with J gene TRBJ2-1, with 10 bases aligning to TRBD1. The CDR3 has 18 amino acids. Germline V gene data show CDR1 as SGHVS and CDR2 as FQNEAQ. J gave up 3 bases and V 4 bases, and 12 bases lay outside the gene matches. CDR3 sequence reads: CASSSHHFDRGLYNEQFF. The CDR3 DNA is TGTGCCAGCAGCTCGCACCACTTCGACAGGGGGCTCTACAATGAGCAGTTCTTC.

This sequence joins TRBV6-1 and TRBJ2-3; the match to TRBD2 covers 14 bases. The germline V gene encodes CDR1 MNHNS and CDR2 SASEGT. Trimming took 3 bases from V and 5 from J; bases not matched to a gene: 1. The CDR3 consists of 15 residues. This CDR3 reads CASSEGTSGGDTQYF. The CDR3 bases are TGTGCCAGCAGTGAGGGGACTAGCGGGGGAGATACGCAGTATTTT.

Only a few counts were recorded for this clonotype. The chain couples TRBV20-1 to TRBJ2-7, with D unclear. The germline V and J ends were trimmed by 0 bases and 5 bases, with 20 bases remaining between them. Germline values: CDR1 DFQATT, CDR2 SNEGSKA (reference sequence). The CDR3 length is 16 residues. CDR3 sequence (DNA): TGCAGTGCTAGAGATAAGATACGGCCCACGAGCCACGAGCAGTACTTC. It is translated as CSARDKIRPTSHEQYF.

V and J are TRBV2 and TRBJ2-3; D is unresolved. Between the trimmed V and J ends, which lost 2 bases and 2 bases, there was a span of 8 bases. Germline loops: CDR1 SNHLY, CDR2 FYNNEI. The CDR3 covers 14 residues. CDR3 amino acids: CASSERWTTDTQYF. The CDR3 nucleotides read TGTGCCAGCAGTGAACGGTGGACCACAGATACGCAGTATTTT. Variable domain in full (rest from reference TRBV2 and TRBJ2-3): EPEVTQTPSHQVTQMGQEVILRCVPISNHLYFYWYRQILGQKVEFLVSFYNNEISEKSEIFDDQFSVERPDGSNFTLKIRSTKLEDSAMYFCASSERWTTDTQYFGPGTRLTVL.

The chain combines TRBV20-1 with TRBJ1-2; TRBD1 matches at 7 bases. J gave up 5 bases and V 6 bases, and 6 bases lay outside the gene matches. The CDR3 has 12 residues. Germline loops: CDR1 DFQATT, CDR2 SNEGSKA (reference sequence). The CDR3 reads CSARTGGYGYTF. CDR3 sequence (DNA): TGCAGTGCAAGGACAGGAGGGTATGGCTACACCTTC.

The sample holds a few counts of this clonotype. The chain is built from TRBV9 and TRBJ2-3; tentative D call: TRBD2 (6 bases). V was trimmed by 2 bases and J by 2 bases, leaving 9 bases between them. The CDR3 length is 14 residues. CDR1 and CDR2 (germline): SGDLS, YYNGEE. The DNA for the CDR3 is TGTGCCAGCAGCGTTAGCGGCCTCACAGATACGCAGTATTTT. This encodes CASSVSGLTDTQYF.

This clonotype was recorded a few times. The chain joins TRBV3-1 to TRBJ1-4; D not resolved. The CDR3 extends over 13 amino acids. CDR1 and CDR2 (germline): LGHDT, YNNKEL (reference sequence). Trimming took 4 bases from V and 7 from J, leaving 10 bases between them. CDR3 region: CASSPYSGEKLFF. CDR3 coding DNA: TGTGCCAGCAGCCCCTACTCGGGTGAAAAACTGTTTTTT.

The sample holds many counts of this clonotype. V is TRBV12-3 or TRBV12-4 and J is TRBJ1-5; D uncertain. With 0 bases removed from V and 6 bases from J, the gap between germline ends came to 6 bases. The CDR3 extends over 13 amino acids. CDR3 region: CASSLAPLQPQHF. The DNA for the CDR3 is TGTGCCAGCAGTTTAGCCCCTCTTCAGCCCCAGCATTTT.

This clonotype was observed a handful of times. V gene TRBV20-1 combines with J gene TRBJ2-3, with D perhaps matching TRBD2 (6 bases). The CDR3 totals 14 residues. Looked up from germline, CDR1 is DFQATT and CDR2 is SNEGSKA (reference sequence). Trimming removed 5 bases at V and 4 bases at J, with 16 bases between. DNA of the CDR3: TGCAGTGCTTCAGTCCCGACGGGGGCAGATACGCAGTATTTT. Translation gives CSASVPTGADTQYF.

V usage is TRBV10-3 and J usage is TRBJ2-3; 8 nucleotides agree with TRBD1. The V segment lost 8 bases and the J segment 3 bases; nucleotides outside the gene matches: 10. The CDR3 runs to 15 residues. Germline CDR1 is ENHRY and CDR2 is SYGVKD. The CDR3 DNA reads as TGTGCCATCTGTAAGCAGGGGGCAGGTACAGATACGCAGTATTTT. Encoded protein: CAICKQGAGTDTQYF.

The chain's CDR3 is CATSVPFGNEQFF. The DNA for the CDR3 is TGTGCCACCAGTGTCCCCTTTGGCAATGAGCAGTTCTTC. The gene calls are TRBV24-1 and TRBJ2-1; no clear D gene. This CDR3 spans 13 amino acids. The V end lost 5 bases, the J end lost 6 bases, and 10 bases lay between the germline ends. From germline, CDR1 is KGHDR and CDR2 SFDVKD.

This clonotype has just a few counts. V usage is TRBV20-1 and J usage is TRBJ2-7, with TRBD2 matching over 8 bases. CDR1 DFQATT and CDR2 SNEGSKA come from the germline V gene (reference sequence). V was pared by 0 bases and J by 2 bases, with 9 bases of the junction left unmatched. The CDR3 has 16 amino acids. The DNA of the CDR3 is TGCAGTGCTAGAGATCTTACGGGAGGGAATACCTACGAGCAGTACTTC. Protein sequence: CSARDLTGGNTYEQYF.

The V and J genes are TRBV7-2 and TRBJ2-3, with D unclear. V lost 5 bases to trimming and J lost 6 bases, with 12 bases between them. This CDR3 has 13 amino acids. CDR1 is SGHTA, CDR2 FQGNSA, per germline. The CDR3 reads CASSASAWDTQYF. CDR3 in DNA: TGTGCCAGCAGCGCTTCAGCATGGGATACGCAGTATTTT.

The CDR3 loop is CSALRVNTEAFF. CDR3 bases: TGCAGTGCCCTCAGGGTTAACACTGAAGCTTTCTTT. The J gene is TRBJ1-1, the V gene TRBV20-1; D may be TRBD1 (5 bases). The V gene's germline CDR1 is DFQATT and CDR2 SNEGSKA (reference sequence). This CDR3 has 12 amino acids. V was cut by 6 bases and J by 2 bases, with 10 bases left in between.

The chain links TRBV29-1 to TRBJ1-1, with D hard to call. Trimming took 7 bases from V and 0 from J, leaving 15 bases between them. From germline, CDR1 is SQVTM and CDR2 ANQGSEA. This CDR3 region has 14 residues. CDR3 DNA: TGCAGCGCTGTTCCCCTGCGTATGAACACTGAAGCTTTCTTT. It is translated as CSAVPLRMNTEAFF.

The chain links TRBV12-3 or TRBV12-4 to TRBJ2-2, with 11 bases identical to TRBD2. The J segment lost 4 bases and the V segment lost 6 bases, leaving 4 bases of the junction unmatched. The CDR3 is made up of 15 amino acids. CDR3 amino acids: CASRIAGGPTGELFF. CDR3 sequence (DNA): TGTGCCAGCAGGATAGCGGGAGGGCCCACCGGGGAGCTGTTTTTT.

This clonotype was seen many times. The CDR3 sequence: CAISEVLGFLADTQYF. In DNA, the CDR3 is TGTGCCATCAGTGAGGTGCTCGGGTTCCTCGCAGATACGCAGTATTTT. V and J are TRBV10-3 and TRBJ2-3; D is unclear. Germline-derived CDR1 and CDR2 are ENHRY and SYGVKD. CDR3 length equals 16 residues. Trimming shortened V by 2 bases and J by 4 bases, and 16 bases separated the two germline ends.

There are a few counts of this clonotype. The J gene is TRBJ1-4, the V gene TRBV4-1; tentatively, D is TRBD1 (6 bases). The CDR3 has 15 residues. Germline CDR1 MGHRA, CDR2 YSYEKL. Between the trimmed V and J ends, which lost 5 bases and 2 bases, there was a span of 12 bases. The CDR3 nucleotides are TGCGCCAGCAGCTCCCCAGGGGCGACTAATGAAAAACTGTTTTTT. Translation gives CASSSPGATNEKLFF.

This clonotype was observed a handful of times. The chain employs TRBV5-6 and TRBJ2-1; TRBD2 matches at 16 bases. Looked up from germline, CDR1 is SGHDT and CDR2 is YYEEEE. J was trimmed by 0 bases and V by 4 bases; bases with no gene match: 4. The CDR3 totals 18 residues. The CDR3 loop is CASSAGLAGGSSYNEQFF. For the CDR3, the DNA is TGTGCCAGCAGCGCGGGACTAGCGGGGGGGAGCTCCTACAATGAGCAGTTCTTC.

A few counts support this clonotype. V gene TRBV18 combines with J gene TRBJ1-3; perhaps TRBD1 as D (5 bases). V lost 6 bases and J 4 bases, leaving 19 bases between the germline ends. The CDR3 length is 16 residues. The germline CDR1 and CDR2 sequences are KGHSH and LQKENI. In DNA form, the CDR3 reads TGTGCCAGCTCCCCGGCGGGACGAGGAACGGGAAACACCATATATTTT. Its protein is CASSPAGRGTGNTIYF.

This clonotype was counted only a few times. The chain joins TRBV5-5 to TRBJ2-7, with 7 bases identical to TRBD1. This CDR3 is 14 amino acids long. V shed 4 bases, J shed 6 bases, and the junction held 10 bases outside the gene matches. Germline loops: CDR1 SGHKS, CDR2 YYEKEE (reference sequence). The CDR3 nucleotides read TGTGCCAGCAGCAAGGGACAGTCCGGTCCCGAGCAGTACTTC. Translation gives CASSKGQSGPEQYF.

This rearrangement joins TRBV6-5 to TRBJ2-7; maybe TRBD2 (5 bases). This CDR3 has 16 residues. V lost 2 bases and J lost 3, with 17 bases in between. The germline gives CDR1 MNHEY, CDR2 SVGAGI. The CDR3, as DNA: TGTGCCAGCAGTTACGAGAGTAGCTTGAGCGGCTACGAGCAGTACTTC. It translates to CASSYESSLSGYEQYF.

V gene TRBV10-3 combines with J gene TRBJ2-4, with 7 nucleotides matching TRBD2. Losses at the gene ends were 8 bases for V and 8 bases for J; bases not matched to a gene: 9. Germline lookup yields CDR1 ENHRY and CDR2 SYGVKD. CDR3 size: 13 residues. For the CDR3, the DNA is TGTGCCATCTCTATTGCGGGAGCGGACATTCAGTACTTC. Translated: CAISIAGADIQYF.

The sample holds a few counts of this clonotype. The J gene is TRBJ2-3, the V gene TRBV9, with D unresolved. Germline CDR1 SGDLS, CDR2 YYNGEE. This CDR3 comprises 14 residues. V lost 0 bases and J 4 bases, leaving 9 bases between the germline ends. The CDR3 DNA sequence: TGTGCCAGCAGCGTAGGCGTCGCTGCAGATACGCAGTATTTT. Translation: CASSVGVAADTQYF.

The J gene is TRBJ2-1, the V gene TRBV27; D remains ambiguous. Germline values: CDR1 MNHEY, CDR2 SMNVEV (reference sequence). This CDR3 has 14 residues. Trimming cost V 9 bases and J 4 bases, with 16 bases left between them. The CDR3 here is CASSPWAAYNEQFF. The CDR3 DNA reads as TGTGCCAGTTCGCCTTGGGCGGCATACAATGAGCAGTTCTTC.

Ten or more counts support this clonotype. The gene calls are TRBV29-1 and TRBJ2-7; D unclear. Per germline, CDR1 SQVTM and CDR2 ANQGSEA. The CDR3 is made up of 13 amino acids. V dropped 6 bases and J dropped 0 bases, with 12 bases sitting between them. CDR3 loop: CSVPESSSYEQYF. The CDR3 coding sequence is TGCAGCGTCCCAGAGAGCAGCTCCTACGAGCAGTACTTC.

This clonotype was recorded at least ten times. This sequence joins TRBV12-3 or TRBV12-4 and TRBJ1-2; the D is unclear. The CDR3 is made up of 13 amino acids. Trimming stripped 3 bases from V and 4 bases from J, with 9 bases between. CDR3 coding DNA: TGTGCCAGCAGTTTTAGGGAGGGCTATGGCTACACCTTC. This translates into CASSFREGYGYTF.

This clonotype has just a few counts. The rearrangement uses TRBV12-3 or TRBV12-4 and TRBJ1-2, with D possibly matching TRBD1 (5 bases). The V gene lost 2 bases and the J gene lost 6 bases, with 7 bases spanning the gap. The length of the CDR3 is 12 residues. The CDR3 here is CASSLKGNGYTF. In nucleotides, the CDR3 is TGTGCCAGCAGTTTAAAGGGGAATGGCTACACCTTC.

This clonotype came up many times. V is TRBV7-8 and J is TRBJ1-5; D remains ambiguous. The V end lost 1 base, the J end lost 0 bases, and 7 bases lay between the germline ends. The CDR3 covers 15 residues. Germline CDR1 and CDR2: SGHVS and FQNEAQ. Here the CDR3 DNA reads TGTGCCAGCAGCTTAGGGGGAATTAGCAATCAGCCCCAGCATTTT. This codes for CASSLGGISNQPQHF.